This T cell receptor (beta chain) was identified during a study of CD8+ T cells in alopecia areata. About the research overall: Grafted skin came from C3H/HeJ donors with spontaneous alopecia (about 6-13 months old) and was placed on roughly 7-10-week-old female C3H/HeJ mice. General study findings and limits: Normal scalp had lower clonality than lesional scalp, with alopecia totalis/universalis lesions showing this most strongly. Scalp repertoires also include resident alphabeta T cells from normal skin. Against the mouse data, patients shared TCRs less clearly, possibly for HLA reasons.

By share, this clone ranks as medium-sized (0.01 to 0.1%). The target antigen is unknown. Gene names follow the mouse nomenclature. The CDR3 goes on 4 residues after the read ends, and that part is filled in from the germline J gene. Cutaneous lymph node cells were pooled, and they were sorted using CD4, CD8alpha, NKG2D, NKG2ACE and other markers. Reverse transcription of extracted RNA yielded cDNA, which provided the sequencing template. Produced via immunoSEQ multiplex PCR; TCRdb's table is partial and in-frame only. This sample has 8,300 or so clones and no singletons, with roughly a fifth in the ten largest. The V gene lost 0 bases and the J gene lost 2 bases, with 6 bases spanning the gap. CDR1 and CDR2 (germline): FNHDT, SITEND (reference sequence). This CDR3 contains 14 residues.

The TCR comes from a C3H/HeJ mouse with alopecia areata. The MHC haplotype recorded for the strain is H2-k. Sequenced material: CD8+ T cells sorted from a lymph node. The chain combines TRBV19 with TRBJ2-1; tentatively, D is TRBD2 (6 bases). CDR3 residues: CASSIGTDYAEQFF. The sequenced part of the CDR3 DNA is TGTGCCAGCAGTATAGGGACTGACTATGCT.